Listed below are T cell receptor beta chains from one sample, sequenced in a study of blood T cell repertoires in COVID-19. Data came from immunoSEQ multiplex PCR; TCRdb stores just in-frame clones and leaves some out. The sample consists of about 160,000 clones, around 84% of them appearing once. Sequenced material: PBMCs or T cells enriched from blood (not recorded which). These TCRs come from a woman aged 50 to 65 who had recovered from COVID-19. Both conserved end residues are part of each CDR3. The D gene is left open where the match is weak. A clone size is listed for some rows: how often the clone was seen (once, few, many), or a class if it is expanded.

d_call	v_call	j_call	clone_size	cdr3_nt	cdr3_aa
.	TRBV6-5	TRBJ2-1	.	TGTGCCAGCAGTTACTCGTTTTCTAGAAGCAATGAGCAGTTCTTC	CASSYSFSRSNEQFF
.	TRBV11-3	TRBJ1-2	few	TGTGCCAGCAGCTTAGTCCCGTTCTATGGCTACACCTTC	CASSLVPFYGYTF
.	TRBV24-1	TRBJ2-3	.	TGTGCCACCAGTGATTTTGAGACAGATACGCAGTATTTT	CATSDFETDTQYF
.	TRBV7-2	TRBJ2-1	.	TGTGCCAGCAGTATCAGGGTTGGGGAGCAGTTCTTC	CASSIRVGEQFF
TRBD2	TRBV2	TRBJ2-1	.	TGTGCCAGCAGAGAGCGGGACCTCTCCTACAATGAGCAGTTCTTC	CASRERDLSYNEQFF
.	TRBV7-2	TRBJ1-3	few	TGTGCCAGCAGCCGCGGGGGGGACGGAAACACCATATATTTT	CASSRGGDGNTIYF
TRBD2	TRBV11-1	TRBJ2-7	.	TGTGCCAGCAGCTTAGGGGCGGGAGGCTCCTACGAGCAGTACTTC	CASSLGAGGSYEQYF
TRBD1	TRBV11-1	TRBJ2-2	.	TGTGCCAGCAGCTCCAGGGACAGGGTCGGCACCGGGGAGCTGTTTTTT	CASSSRDRVGTGELFF
.	TRBV14	TRBJ2-2	.	TGTGCCAGCAGCCGACAGGACACCGGGGAGCTGTTTTTT	CASSRQDTGELFF
TRBD1	TRBV19	TRBJ1-5	.	TGTGCCAGTAGTGCGACAGGGGGTCCGCCCCAGCATTTT	CASSATGGPPQHF